One TCR beta chain is described in this entry. What it recognizes is unknown. Mixed chimerism was transient after nonmyeloablative marrow transplants from related graft donors. Thawed PBMCs were FACS-sorted into unstimulated CD4+CD25+CD127- regulatory T cells, CD4+CD25- non-regulatory cells, CD4 and CD8 cells. The sample belongs to a study of Tregs in tolerant kidney transplant recipients. General observations from the study: Nucleotide sequences could not be compared across some patients' samples due to primer changes. Activated donor B cell expansion appeared to reveal the most relevant donor-specific TCRbeta repertoire. Antigen-driven expansion was suggested because donor-specific Tregs expanded more than all Tregs in tolerant patients.

The repertoire was sequenced with immunoSEQ multiplex PCR; TCRdb's copy has only in-frame clones and lacks some. This table holds tens of thousands of clones, 90% to 95% found once. The source material was CD4+ T cells from blood (PBMCs), sampled 24 months after the transplant. The clonotype originates from a human patient who received a combined kidney and bone marrow transplant. Certain T cells may be donor cells from the graft.

For the CDR3, the DNA is TGCGCCAGCAGCCTACAGGGCGGCTCCTACAATGAGCAGTTCTTC. It specifies CASSLQGGSYNEQFF. The rearrangement links TRBV5-1 to TRBJ2-1; D may be TRBD1 (6 bases). The CDR3 contains 15 residues. Per the germline V gene, CDR1 is SGHRS and CDR2 is YFSETQ. Trimming removed 4 bases at V and 0 bases at J, with 11 bases between.